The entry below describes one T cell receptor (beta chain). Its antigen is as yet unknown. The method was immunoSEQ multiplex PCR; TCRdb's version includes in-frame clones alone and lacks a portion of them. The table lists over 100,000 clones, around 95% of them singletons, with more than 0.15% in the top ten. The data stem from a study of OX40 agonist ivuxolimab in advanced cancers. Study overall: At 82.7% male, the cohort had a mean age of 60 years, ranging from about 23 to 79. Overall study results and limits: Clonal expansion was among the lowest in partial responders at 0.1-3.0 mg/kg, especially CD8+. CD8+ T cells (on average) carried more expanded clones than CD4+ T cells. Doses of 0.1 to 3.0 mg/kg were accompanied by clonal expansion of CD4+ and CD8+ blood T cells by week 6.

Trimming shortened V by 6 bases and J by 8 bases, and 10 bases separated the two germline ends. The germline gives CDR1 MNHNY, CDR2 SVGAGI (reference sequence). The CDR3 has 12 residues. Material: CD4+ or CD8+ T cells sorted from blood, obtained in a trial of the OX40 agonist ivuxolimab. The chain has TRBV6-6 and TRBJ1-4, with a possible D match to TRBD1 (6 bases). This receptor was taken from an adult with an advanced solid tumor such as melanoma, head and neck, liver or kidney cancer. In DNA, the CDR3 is TGTGCCAGCAGCCGTCAGGGGGAAAAACTGTTTTTT. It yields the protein CASSRQGEKLFF.